The text below deals with one TCR beta chain. Its antigen is unidentified. These data originate in a study of vaccination and CD4 T cells after COVID-19. Study as a whole: Overlapping spike peptides of SARS-CoV-2, HCoV-NL63, HCoV-OC43 and HCoV-229E stimulated the cells. Study results and limitations: Nearly all convalescent vaccine-specific clones, 304 of 307, recognized only SARS-CoV-2 spike.

Treatment indicated: roughly nine-day PBMC culture with coronavirus spike peptide pools or control peptides (ViraFEST assay). Sequencing of the DNA from cultured CD4+ T cells was carried out with the Oncomine TCR Beta short-read assay. TCRdb reprocessed the PCR reads via MiXCR and lists one record per CDR3 protein. In the table there are some 12,000 distinct CDR3 sequences, 45% to 60% of which are singletons. Germline-derived CDR1 and CDR2 are SEHNR and FQNEAQ (reference sequence). J was trimmed by 2 bases and V by 1 base; bases with no gene match: 13. CDR3 length: 19 amino acids. The rearrangement links TRBV7-9 to TRBJ2-3, with 9 bases that match TRBD2. The source is a human donor who had recovered from COVID-19. The material sequenced was CD4+ T cells from blood, cultured in vitro. Here the CDR3 reads CASSLGVLAGSSLTDTQYF. The CDR3, as DNA: TGTGCCAGCAGCTTAGGGGTCCTAGCGGGGAGTTCTCTCACAGATACGCAGTATTTT.